The following is a TCR beta chain sequence with its context. Antigen specificity is unknown. The CDR3 consists of 11 residues. CDR1 is PRHDT, CDR2 FYEKMQ, per germline (reference sequence). The ends were cut back, 5 bases at V and 9 bases at J, with 8 bases in the middle. Treatment reported: oral pan-JAK inhibitor, 5-10 mg twice daily. In each case, RNA was isolated and then reverse transcribed into cDNA as the sequencing template. The repertoire was sequenced with immunoSEQ multiplex PCR; TCRdb's copy has only in-frame clones and lacks some. The sample shows about 220,000 clones, 50% to 70% of them seen only once. This sample is drawn from a study of CD8+ T cells in alopecia areata. Study results and limitations: On tofacitinib, scalp and blood still held many of the expanded lesional clones. Both scalp clonality and the expanded CD8+ clones among the top 100 showed a significant decrease with tofacitinib.

The TCR sequence derives from a human donor with alopecia areata. The starting material was CD4+ T cells sorted from blood, obtained at week 4, from a patient treated with tofacitinib. The chain is built from TRBV13 and TRBJ2-1, with D possibly matching TRBD1 (5 bases). For the CDR3, the DNA is TGTGCCAGCAGCCCCCAGGGTGAGCAGTTCTTC. It is translated as CASSPQGEQFF. Based on the CDR3 plus reference TRBV13 and TRBJ2-1, the full variable domain is AAGVIQSPRHLIKEKRETATLKCYPIPRHDTVYWYQQGPGQDPQFLISFYEKMQSDKGSIPDRFSAQQFSDYHSELNMSSLELGDSALYFCASSPQGEQFFGPGTRLTVL.